This T cell receptor (beta chain) came from a study of technical replicates of blood from a few donors. Using immunoSEQ multiplex PCR, the repertoire was profiled, and TCRdb retains in-frame clones only, with some absent. The data show more than 90,000 clones, with approximately 95% seen just once and approximately 0.25% held by the top ten. The CDR3 runs 12 residues. Trimming took off 1 base at V and 13 bases at J, with 13 bases between the two ends. CDR1 is SEHNR, CDR2 FQNEAQ, per germline (reference sequence). The V gene is TRBV7-9, the J gene TRBJ1-2; D is perhaps TRBD1 (5 bases). Input material: T cells isolated from PBMCs. This sequence was found in a human donor in good health. CDR3 DNA: TGTGCCAGCAGCTTAGTCCTCCCGGACATCACCTTC. This sequence encodes CASSLVLPDITF.